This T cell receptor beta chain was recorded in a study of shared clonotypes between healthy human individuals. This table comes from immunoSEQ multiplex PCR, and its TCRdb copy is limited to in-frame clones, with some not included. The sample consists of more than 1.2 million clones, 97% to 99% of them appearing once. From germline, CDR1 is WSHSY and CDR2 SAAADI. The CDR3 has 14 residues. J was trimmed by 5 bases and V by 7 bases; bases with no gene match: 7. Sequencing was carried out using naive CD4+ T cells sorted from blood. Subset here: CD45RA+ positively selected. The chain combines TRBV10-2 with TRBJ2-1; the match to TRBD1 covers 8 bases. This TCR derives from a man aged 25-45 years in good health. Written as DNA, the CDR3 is TGCGCCAGCACAGGGGGCGGTTCGGACAATGAGCAGTTCTTC. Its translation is CASTGGGSDNEQFF.